This T cell receptor beta chain was recovered during a study of T cells after yellow fever vaccination (dated by TCRdb to between 2018 and 2021). The study in broad terms: The SMART-Seq v4 Ultra Low Input RNA kit was used to prepare libraries from fractions with low cell numbers. To track T-cell clones before and after primary and booster YFV17D yellow fever vaccination, bulk TCR alpha and beta repertoires were sequenced longitudinally. The cohort comprised two healthy male donors, one aged 18 to 29 and one aged 30 to 40 years. Blood samples were taken at several timepoints before and after primary and secondary immunization, and bulk PBMC replicates and cell subsets were isolated.

The paper as a whole reports these results and caveats: Compared with the primary T-cell response, the secondary T-cell response was weaker but faster, peaking on day 5 rather than day 15. Because only a couple of donors were included in the study, the extent to which the findings can be generalized is limited. Most clones expanded after primary vaccination were re-detected after the booster (approximately 95% of CD4 and around 88% of CD8), suggesting broad memory maintenance. A small share of clonotypes was detected in both CD4 and CD8 compartments, with the overlap likely arising from convergent recombination. Computational filtering was needed because FACS-sorted repertoires could contain abundant contaminating clonotypes from the bulk population.

Trimming takes 2 bases from V and 8 bases from J, and the germline ends sit 9 bases apart. The germline V gene encodes CDR1 SGHTA and CDR2 FQGNSA. The CDR3 has 12 amino acids, counting the end cysteine and phenylalanine. Here the CDR3 DNA is all that survives: 36 bases in frame from base 1. Concerning this clonotype itself: The clone's antigen remains unknown. No much larger clone is present one base from it, and per-base qualities are unavailable.

This sample's treatment or condition label indicates: live attenuated yellow fever vaccine strain. At each blood-draw timepoint, two biological replicates of bulk PBMCs were collected. PBMCs were isolated from peripheral blood using a standard Ficoll-Paque protocol. RNA was extracted with TriZol from bulk PBMCs, CD4 and CD8 fractions, and dextramer-positive and dextramer-negative fractions. TCR cDNA was synthesized by 5'RACE template switching, through which a universal primer site and unique molecular identifiers were introduced. Priming of cDNA synthesis was performed from both the TCR alpha and TCR beta constant segments. Library amplification used two PCR steps, and the second PCR step added sample barcodes and sequencing adapters. Libraries were sequenced on Illumina HiSeq 2500 (2x100 bp) or NovaSeq (2x150 bp). From the authors' description of their analysis: MIGEC was used to demultiplex reads and collapse the reads into UMI consensus sequences, and MiXCR was used for V(D)J alignment. Clonotypes responding to the vaccine were identified with edgeR on replicate PBMC samples, with the criteria of FDR below 0.01 and a log2 fold change above 5 up to day 15. Each bulk clonotype was labeled CD4 or CD8 based on which sequenced repertoire, CD4 or CD8, contained the clonotype at higher abundance. TCRdb applied fastp at Q25 and MiXCR to the public reads, then kept only in-frame beta chains. Merged by CDR3 protein, the rows form single entries marked with the most common genes and DNA. The V and J calls, along with clone size, are taken from TCRdb and not from the paper's own processing. The sample table holds 300,000 or so distinct CDR3 sequences, of which 8.1% were seen once. The biggest ten clones account for 17% of the sample.

The sample was PBMCs, taken roughly 47 days after the first yellow fever vaccination. The rearrangement combines TRBV7-2 with TRBJ1-2, with the identity of the D gene unclear. This TCR was recovered from a man between 18 and 29 years old who received the YFV17D yellow fever vaccine. The CDR3 is CASSLRSAGYTF. The DNA sequence is TGTGCCAGCAGCTTACGGTCCGCGGGCTACACCTTC.